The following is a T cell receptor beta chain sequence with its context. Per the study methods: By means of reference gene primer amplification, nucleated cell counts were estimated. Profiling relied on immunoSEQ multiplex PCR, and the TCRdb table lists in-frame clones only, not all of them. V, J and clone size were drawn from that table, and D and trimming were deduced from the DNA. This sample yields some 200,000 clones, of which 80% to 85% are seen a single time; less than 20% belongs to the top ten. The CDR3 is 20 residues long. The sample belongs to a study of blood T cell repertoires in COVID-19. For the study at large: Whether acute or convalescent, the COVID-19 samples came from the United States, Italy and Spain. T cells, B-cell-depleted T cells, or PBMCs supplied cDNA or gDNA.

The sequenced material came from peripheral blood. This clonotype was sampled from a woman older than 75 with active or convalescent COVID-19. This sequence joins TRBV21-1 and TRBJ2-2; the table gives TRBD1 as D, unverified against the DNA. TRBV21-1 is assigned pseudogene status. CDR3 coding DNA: TGTGCCAGCAGCAAGGACAGGGGGCAGATAGGGACACCGAACACCGGGGAGCTGTTTTTT. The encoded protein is CASSKDRGQIGTPNTGELFF.